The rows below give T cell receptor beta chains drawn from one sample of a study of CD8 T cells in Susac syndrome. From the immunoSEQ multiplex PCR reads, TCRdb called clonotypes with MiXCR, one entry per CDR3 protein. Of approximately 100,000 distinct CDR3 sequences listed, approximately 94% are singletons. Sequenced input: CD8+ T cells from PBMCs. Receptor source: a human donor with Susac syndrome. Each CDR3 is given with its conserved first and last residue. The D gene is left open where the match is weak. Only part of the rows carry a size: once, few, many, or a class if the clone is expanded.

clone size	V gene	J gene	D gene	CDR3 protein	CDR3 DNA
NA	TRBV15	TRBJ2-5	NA	CATSRDPGDFQETQYF	TGTGCCACCAGCAGAGATCCTGGAGATTTCCAAGAGACCCAGTACTTC
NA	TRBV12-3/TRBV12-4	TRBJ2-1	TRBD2	CASSYGTSGGEQFF	TGTGCCAGCAGCTACGGGACTAGCGGGGGTGAGCAGTTCTTC
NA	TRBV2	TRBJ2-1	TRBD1	CASTLGQGDYNEQFF	TGTGCCAGCACCCTAGGACAGGGCGACTACAATGAGCAGTTCTTC
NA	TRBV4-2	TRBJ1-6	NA	CASSHPGPSSYNSPLHF	TGTGCCAGCAGCCACCCGGGACCCAGCTCCTATAATTCACCCCTCCACTTT
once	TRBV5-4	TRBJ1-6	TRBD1	CASSLWTGEPPLHF	TGTGCCAGCAGCTTGTGGACAGGGGAACCACCCCTCCATTTT
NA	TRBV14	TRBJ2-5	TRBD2	CASSLKRGGEETQYF	TGTGCCAGCAGCCTTAAGCGGGGGGGCGAAGAGACCCAGTACTTC
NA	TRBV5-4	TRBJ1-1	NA	CASSLFMNTEAFF	TGTGCCAGCAGCCTTTTCATGAACACTGAAGCTTTCTTT
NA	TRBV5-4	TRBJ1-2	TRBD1	CASSRDRGGVDYGYTF	TGTGCCAGCAGCCGGGACAGGGGCGGAGTGGACTATGGCTACACCTTC
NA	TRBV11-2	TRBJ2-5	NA	CASTPRQYQETQYF	TGTGCCAGCACTCCGAGGCAGTACCAAGAGACCCAGTACTTC
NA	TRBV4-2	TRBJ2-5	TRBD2	CASSQGSGKETQYF	TGTGCCAGCAGCCAGGGAAGCGGGAAGGAGACCCAGTACTTC
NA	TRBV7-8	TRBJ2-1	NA	CASSSPRSTSPDAPARYNEQFF	TGTGCCAGCAGCTCCCCCCGGAGTACTAGCCCCGATGCTCCCGCGAGATACAATGAGCAGTTCTTC
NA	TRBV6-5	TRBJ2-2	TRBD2	CASSYGVREGPNTGELFF	TGTGCCAGCAGTTACGGGGTCCGGGAGGGGCCGAACACCGGGGAGCTGTTTTTT
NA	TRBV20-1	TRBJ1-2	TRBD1	CSASHGRGTNYGYTF	TGCAGTGCTAGCCACGGCAGGGGGACGAACTATGGCTACACCTTC
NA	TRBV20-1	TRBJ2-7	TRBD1	CSARGDRGYEQYF	TGCAGTGCTAGGGGGGACAGGGGATACGAGCAGTACTTC
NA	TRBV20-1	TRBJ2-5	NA	CSASATLETQYF	TGCAGTGCTTCAGCCACTCTGGAGACCCAGTACTTC
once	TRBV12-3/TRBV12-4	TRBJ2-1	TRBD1	CASSPPYRGPEQFF	TGTGCCAGCAGTCCCCCATACAGGGGCCCTGAGCAGTTCTTC
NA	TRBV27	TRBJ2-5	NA	CASSVQGLEETQYF	TGTGCCAGCAGTGTCCAGGGTCTCGAAGAGACCCAGTACTTC
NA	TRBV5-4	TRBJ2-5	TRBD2	CASSTTTSGGPRSRETQYF	TGTGCCAGCAGCACGACGACTAGCGGGGGCCCGAGGTCAAGGGAGACCCAGTACTTC
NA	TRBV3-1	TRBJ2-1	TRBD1	CASSPLGTVTDEQFF	TGTGCCAGCAGCCCCCTCGGGACAGTTACGGATGAGCAGTTCTTC
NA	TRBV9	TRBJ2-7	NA	CASSPSSDAYEQYF	TGTGCCAGCAGCCCCAGCAGTGACGCTTACGAGCAGTACTTC
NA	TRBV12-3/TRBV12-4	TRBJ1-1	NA	CASSPDGLTEAFF	TGTGCCAGCAGCCCCGATGGGTTGACTGAAGCTTTCTTT
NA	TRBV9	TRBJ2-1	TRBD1	CASSVTGVPNIYEQFF	TGTGCCAGCAGCGTGACAGGGGTCCCTAATATCTATGAGCAGTTCTTC
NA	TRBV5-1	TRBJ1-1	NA	CASSSLLGVNTEAFF	TGCGCCAGCAGCTCCCTGTTAGGCGTCAACACTGAAGCTTTCTTT
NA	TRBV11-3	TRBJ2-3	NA	CASSLELGTQYF	TGTGCCAGCAGCTTAGAGCTGGGTACGCAGTATTTT
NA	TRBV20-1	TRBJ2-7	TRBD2	CSASPALAGSSYEQYF	TGCAGTGCTAGCCCCGCGCTAGCGGGGAGTTCCTACGAGCAGTACTTC
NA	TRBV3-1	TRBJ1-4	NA	CASSRQTNEKLFF	TGTGCCAGCAGCCGACAGACTAATGAAAAACTGTTTTTT
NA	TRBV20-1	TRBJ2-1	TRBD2	CSARGDTAGGYNEQFF	TGCAGTGCTAGAGGGGACACAGCGGGAGGGTACAATGAGCAGTTCTTC
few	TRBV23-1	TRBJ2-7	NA	CASSQRDEQYF	TGCGCCAGCAGTCAAAGGGACGAGCAGTACTTC
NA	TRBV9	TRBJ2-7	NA	CASSDRQQSYEQYF	TGTGCCAGCAGCGACCGACAGCAGTCCTACGAGCAGTACTTC
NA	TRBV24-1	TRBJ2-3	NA	CATSDSGGRLGTQYF	TGTGCCACCAGTGATTCGGGCGGACGGTTGGGTACGCAGTATTTT
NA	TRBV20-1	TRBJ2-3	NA	CSARGGGLWTDTQYF	TGCAGTGCTAGGGGGGGCGGCCTGTGGACAGATACGCAGTATTTT
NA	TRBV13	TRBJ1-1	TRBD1	CASSPWDSLNTEAFF	TGTGCCAGCAGCCCTTGGGACAGCTTGAACACTGAAGCTTTCTTT
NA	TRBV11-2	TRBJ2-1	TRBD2	CASSLGGLSLRSYNEQFF	TGTGCCAGCAGCTTAGGGGGACTATCCCTTAGGTCCTACAATGAGCAGTTCTTC
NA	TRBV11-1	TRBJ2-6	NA	CASSQGRYGANVLTF	TGTGCCAGCAGCCAAGGGCGGTACGGGGCCAACGTCCTGACTTTC
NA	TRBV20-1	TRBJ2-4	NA	CSARGAGKGLAKNIQYF	TGCAGTGCTAGAGGGGCCGGGAAGGGGCTAGCCAAAAACATTCAGTACTTC
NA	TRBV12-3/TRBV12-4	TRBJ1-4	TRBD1	CASSAVRGREKLFF	TGTGCCAGCAGCGCGGTTAGGGGGCGGGAAAAACTGTTTTTT
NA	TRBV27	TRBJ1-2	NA	CASSSAGQYDGYTF	TGTGCCAGCAGTTCCGCTGGACAGTACGATGGCTACACCTTC
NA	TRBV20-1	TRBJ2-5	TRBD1	CSATGQGGETQYF	TGCAGTGCAACGGGACAGGGAGGAGAGACCCAGTACTTC
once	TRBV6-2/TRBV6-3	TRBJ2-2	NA	CASEGVLSSGELFF	TGTGCCAGCGAAGGTGTGCTGTCCAGTGGGGAGCTGTTTTTT
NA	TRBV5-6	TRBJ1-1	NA	CASSAGVGEAFF	TGTGCCAGCAGTGCGGGGGTAGGTGAAGCTTTCTTT
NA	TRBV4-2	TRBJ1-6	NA	CASSRTLGGALSPLHF	TGTGCCAGCAGCCGGACCCTCGGAGGTGCTCTTTCACCCCTCCACTTT